Below are 13 T cell receptor beta chains sequenced from a single sample in a study of CD8+ T cells in alopecia areata. TCR sequencing used cDNA made by reverse transcription of extracted RNA. Clones were sequenced by immunoSEQ multiplex PCR, and TCRdb holds only the in-frame ones, with some missing. The table lists under 350,000 clones, with no singletons. After pooling, cutaneous lymph node cells were sorted with CD4, CD8alpha, NKG2D, NKG2ACE and other markers. Sequencing was done on a sample of CD4+ T cells sorted from a lymph node. These receptors were obtained from a C3H/HeJ mouse with alopecia areata. Strain haplotype at MHC: H2-k.

With regard to this clone: Genes here carry mouse names. The read ends 4 residues early relative to the CDR3; the germline J gene fills the gap. This chain uses TRBV5 with TRBJ2-5; 8 bases are shared with TRBD1. CDR1 is LGHNA and CDR2 is YNLKQL in the germline V gene (reference sequence). The CDR3 extends over 15 amino acids. The CDR3 protein is CASSQDEGQGDTQYF. CDR3 DNA, as far as it was read: TGTGCCAGCAGCCAAGATGAAGGACAGGGAGAC.

Comment on this clone: Each gene name is a mouse one. Read coverage stops 4 residues before the CDR3 terminus; the germline J gene supplies the remainder. Other DNA sequences in this sample translate to the same CDR3. V usage is TRBV1 and J usage is TRBJ2-2; 11 positions agree with TRBD2. CDR1 is NSQYPW and CDR2 is LRSPGD in the germline V gene (reference sequence). This CDR3 is 15 amino acids long. With V trimmed by 6 bases and J by 1 base, 1 base remained unmatched. Partial CDR3 DNA: TGCACCTGCAGAGGACTGGGGGGAAACACCGGG. Amino acids: CTCRGLGGNTG. The full CDR3 reads CTCRGLGGNTGQLYF.

This clone was seen more than once but under ten times. Genes here carry mouse names. The read terminates 4 residues before the CDR3 end, so the remaining end is supplied by the germline J gene. This chain links TRBV13-1 with TRBJ2-7; TRBD2 agrees at 11 bases. The germline V gene has CDR1 NSHNY and CDR2 SYGAGN. There are 14 residues in the CDR3. CDR3 DNA (partial): TGTGCCAGCAGTTCGGGACTGGGGGAATAT. This translates into CASSSGLGEY. The full CDR3 sequence reads CASSSGLGEYEQYF.

To note about this clone: Gene and germline names: mouse. Sequencing ends 4 residues short of the CDR3 end; the germline J gene provides the rest. J is TRBJ1-2 and V is TRBV13-1, with a possible D match to TRBD1 (6 bases). The CDR3 has 13 residues. Germline CDR1 reads NSHNY; CDR2 reads SYGAGN. CDR3 DNA, as far as it was read: TGTGCCAGCAGTGATGGGGGGGCGCCC. This translates into CASSDGGAP. From start to end, the CDR3 is CASSDGGAPDYTF.

Of note for this clone: Germline and genes here are mouse. The CDR3 end is not reached by the read, which stops 4 residues before it; the germline J gene fills it in. The chain uses TRBV14 and TRBJ2-5, with D possibly matching TRBD1 (5 bases). The CDR3 totals 14 residues. V gave up 4 bases and J gave up 1 base, with 10 bases separating them. The germline V gene has CDR1 SGHDT and CDR2 FRDEAV. The CDR3 spells CASSQGGDQDTQYF. The covered CDR3 bases are TGTGCCAGCAGTCAGGGAGGAGACCAAGAC.

As for this clone: Gene names follow the mouse nomenclature. Read data end 3 residues before the CDR3 end; the end is taken from the germline J gene. The chain recombines TRBV13-1 with TRBJ1-6; the D gene is possibly TRBD1 (5 bases). TRBJ1-6 is an ORF for which the function is uncertain. V was cut by 0 bases and J by 6 bases, with 7 bases left in between. Germline V gene lookup returns CDR1 NSHNY and CDR2 SYGAGN. The CDR3 spans 14 residues. CDR3 sequence reads: CASSDGGVNSPLYF. CDR3 DNA (partial): TGTGCCAGCAGTGATGGGGGGGTTAATTCGCCC.

This clone has just a few counts. Genes and germline come from the mouse. Coverage ceases 4 residues before the CDR3 finishes, and the germline J gene fills in the end. The gene calls are TRBV17 and TRBJ2-5; TRBD2 matches 10 bases. V dropped 6 bases and J dropped 1; count of bases not matched to a gene: 4. CDR1 and CDR2 (germline): MNHDT, YYDKIL. This CDR3 has 15 residues. The CDR3 spells CASSPLGGDQDTQYF. Partial CDR3 DNA: TGTGCTAGCAGCCCACTGGGGGGGGACCAAGAC.

The table lists this clone with a few counts. Any gene name here is a mouse gene name. The read terminates 4 residues ahead of where the CDR3 ends, so the germline J gene completes it. Other DNA sequences in this sample translate to the same CDR3. The chain links TRBV13-1 to TRBJ2-1; D gene ambiguous. CDR1 NSHNY and CDR2 SYGAGN come from the germline V gene. The CDR3 has 13 amino acids. The V gene lost 3 bases and the J gene lost 0 bases, with 4 bases spanning the gap. This CDR3 is CASSADNYAEQFF. The sequenced CDR3 bases are TGTGCCAGCAGTGCTGATAACTATGCT.

Turning to this clone: Gene names denote mouse genes. The covered CDR3 bases are TGTGCCAGCAGTATGTCTGGACAAAGTGCAGAA. It encodes CASSMSGQSAE. The complete CDR3 reads CASSMSGQSAETLYF. The rearrangement uses TRBV19 and TRBJ2-3; possibly TRBD1 for D (5 bases). Read data end 4 residues before the CDR3 end; the end is taken from the germline J gene. CDR1 and CDR2 from the germline V gene are FNHDT and SITEND (reference sequence). The V and J ends lost 2 bases and 0 bases respectively, with 10 bases between them. CDR3 length: 15 amino acids.

Comment on this clone: Mouse germline and gene names are used. The read ends 4 residues before the CDR3 terminus; that terminus is restored from the germline J gene. The chain employs TRBV13-1 and TRBJ2-1; TRBD2 matches at 9 bases. CDR1 and CDR2 (germline): NSHNY, SYGAGN. CDR3 size: 16 residues. V was clipped by 1 base and J by 0 bases; unmatched bases: 2. Incomplete CDR3 DNA: TGTGCCAGCAGTGATCTGGGGGGGGGTAACTATGCT. Encoded protein: CASSDLGGGNYA. In full, the CDR3 reads CASSDLGGGNYAEQFF.

For this clone: These gene names are mouse names. The read terminates 4 residues ahead of where the CDR3 ends, so the germline J gene completes it. This chain connects TRBV5 to TRBJ2-1, with TRBD2 matching over 7 bases. Per germline, CDR1 LGHNA and CDR2 YNLKQL (reference sequence). The CDR3 contains 16 residues. V trimming: 4 bases; J trimming: 1 base; junction bases outside the gene matches: 7. The chain's CDR3 is CASSPPPGGNYAEQFF. The sequenced CDR3 bases are TGTGCCAGCAGCCCCCCTCCGGGGGGGAACTATGCT.

In this sample, this clone turned up a few times. The germline and genes are mouse ones. The read finishes 4 residues shy of the CDR3 end, and the germline J gene is used to complete it. The chain combines TRBV3 with TRBJ2-2, with TRBD1 matching over 7 bases. V shed 3 bases and J 5 bases; nucleotides not matched to a gene: 3. Per the germline V gene, CDR1 is SNHLY and CDR2 is FYNGKV (reference sequence). The CDR3 is made up of 14 amino acids. CDR3 DNA, as far as it was read: TGTGCCAGCAGCTTGGGGACAGAAACCGGG. Translated: CASSLGTETG. The full CDR3 is CASSLGTETGQLYF.

As to this clone: Mouse gene names apply. The CDR3 end falls 4 residues outside the read, so it is completed with the germline J gene. The rearrangement links TRBV29 to TRBJ1-1, with TRBD1 identical over 7 bases. The ends lost 5 bases at V and 0 bases at J; junction bases unmatched: 6. The CDR3 runs to 15 residues. Germline V gene lookup returns CDR1 MSHET and CDR2 SYDVDS. CDR3 bases read: TGTGCTAGCAGTATAGGGGACAGAACAAACACA. Translation gives CASSIGDRTNT. The full CDR3 sequence reads CASSIGDRTNTEVFF.